Sequencing of this T cell receptor beta chain was carried out in a study of blood T cell repertoires in COVID-19. Overall study context: Samples representing acute and convalescent COVID-19 were sourced from the United States, Italy and Spain. Sources were T cells, B-cell-depleted T cells, or PBMCs; the material itself was cDNA or gDNA.

Source study methods: Amplification of reference gene primers was used by the study to estimate nucleated cell counts. Profiling relied on immunoSEQ multiplex PCR, and the TCRdb table lists in-frame clones only, not all of them. The V and J calls and the clone size are those of that table, but D and trimming were determined from the DNA. The sample shows 18,000 or so clones, roughly 81% of them seen only once. V was shortened by 8 bases and J by 7 bases, with 17 bases between the two germline ends. CDR3 length equals 13 residues. In germline, CDR1 is MDHEN, CDR2 SYDVKM. This clonotype was obtained from a human donor with active COVID-19. The donor label of this sample is uncertain. Material: peripheral blood. The rearrangement links TRBV28 to TRBJ1-2; the D gene is possibly TRBD1 (5 bases). CDR3 nucleotide sequence: TGTGCCAGCTTCTACGGGCTAGGGGTTGGCTACACCTTC. Protein sequence: CASFYGLGVGYTF.